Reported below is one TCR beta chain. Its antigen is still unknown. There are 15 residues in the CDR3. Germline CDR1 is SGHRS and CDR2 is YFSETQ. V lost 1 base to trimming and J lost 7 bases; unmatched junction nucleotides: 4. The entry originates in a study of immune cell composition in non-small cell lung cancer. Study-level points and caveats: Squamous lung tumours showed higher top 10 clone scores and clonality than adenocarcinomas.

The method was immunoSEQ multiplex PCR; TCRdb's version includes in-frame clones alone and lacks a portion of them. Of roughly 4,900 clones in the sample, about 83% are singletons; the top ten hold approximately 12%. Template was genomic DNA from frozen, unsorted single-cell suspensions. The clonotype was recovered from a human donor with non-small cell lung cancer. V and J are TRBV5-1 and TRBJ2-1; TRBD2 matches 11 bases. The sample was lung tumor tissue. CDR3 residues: CASSLSLAGGNEQFF. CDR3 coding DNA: TGCGCCAGCAGCTTGTCCCTAGCGGGGGGAAATGAGCAGTTCTTC.